This T cell receptor beta chain was sequenced in a study of graft-versus-host responses after intestinal transplantation. About the research overall: Recipients across the board were started on anti-thymocyte globulin induction, then kept on tacrolimus and steroids for about 3 years.

This table comes from immunoSEQ multiplex PCR, and its TCRdb copy is limited to in-frame clones, with some not included. The profile shows roughly 20,000 clones, about half of them singletons. V was clipped by 4 bases and J by 2 bases, with 13 bases between them. CDR1 is SGHTA, CDR2 FQGTGA, per germline. The CDR3 length is 15 residues. Study results and caveats: Investigators detected GvH clones in recipient marrow, with some emerging earlier in ileum or blood. There was an association between peak levels of circulating GvH clones and early post-transplant HvG declines.

This clone was detected only a few times. V is TRBV7-3 and J is TRBJ2-3; the D gene is possibly TRBD2 (6 bases). The TCR originated in a human patient who received an intestinal transplant. The source was alloreactive CD4+ T cells from a mixed lymphocyte reaction culture, collected before intestinal transplant. The subset denotes: CFSE-low proliferating T cells sorted from approximately six-day pre-transplant mixed lymphocyte reaction (GvH or HvG direction). The CDR3 nucleotides read TGTGCCAGCAGCTCCCTAGGCGGGGCCACAGATACGCAGTATTTT. Translation gives CASSSLGGATDTQYF.